Listed below are T cell receptor beta chains from one sample, sequenced in a study of resident and recirculating memory T cells in vitiligo. Method: immunoSEQ multiplex PCR; TCRdb's copy keeps in-frame clones and lacks some. There are around 78,000 clones in the sample; 92% occur only once, and approximately 5.4% lies in the top ten. Sample: blood. The receptors stem from a male donor with vitiligo. Each CDR3 is given with its conserved first and last residue. The D gene is left open where the match is weak.

V: TRBV7-6; J: TRBJ2-7; length: 14; D: .; CDR3: CASSLEGAPYEQYF; DNA: TGTGCCAGCAGCTTGGAGGGAGCCCCCTACGAGCAGTACTTC
V: TRBV19; J: TRBJ2-2; length: 14; D: .; CDR3: CASKRLHSTGELFF; DNA: TGTGCCAGTAAGCGGCTCCATTCCACCGGGGAGCTGTTTTTT
V: TRBV28; J: TRBJ2-5; length: 15; D: TRBD1; CDR3: CASISPLDRGQTQYF; DNA: TGTGCCAGCATAAGCCCCCTCGACAGGGGACAGACCCAGTACTTC
V: TRBV20-1; J: TRBJ2-1; length: 11; D: TRBD1; CDR3: CSSPDRGREFF; DNA: TGCAGTTCCCCGGACAGGGGGAGGGAGTTCTTC
V: TRBV7-2; J: TRBJ2-3; length: 14; D: .; CDR3: CASSRTAGTDTQYF; DNA: TGTGCCAGCAGCCGTACTGCGGGCACAGATACGCAGTATTTT
V: TRBV18; J: TRBJ2-1; length: 15; D: TRBD2; CDR3: CASSPRLAGDNEQFF; DNA: TGTGCCAGCTCACCCCGACTAGCGGGGGACAATGAGCAGTTCTTC
V: TRBV11-3; J: TRBJ2-3; length: 15; D: .; CDR3: CASSPRIFLTDTQYF; DNA: TGTGCCAGCAGCCCCAGAATCTTCCTCACAGATACGCAGTATTTT
V: TRBV5-4; J: TRBJ1-2; length: 16; D: TRBD1; CDR3: CAVNRGTAGGNYGYTF; DNA: TGTGCCGTGAACCGGGGGACGGCAGGGGGGAACTATGGCTACACCTTC
V: TRBV7-6; J: TRBJ1-2; length: 13; D: TRBD1; CDR3: CASSRDRDHGYTF; DNA: TGTGCCAGCAGCCGGGACAGGGATCATGGCTACACCTTC
V: TRBV5-8; J: TRBJ2-3; length: 16; D: .; CDR3: CASSVPRGGSTDTQYF; DNA: TGTGCCAGCAGCGTTCCTCGTGGGGGCTCAACAGATACGCAGTATTTT
V: TRBV29-1; J: TRBJ2-3; length: 14; D: .; CDR3: CSVERGGVSDTQYF; DNA: TGCAGCGTTGAACGGGGTGGGGTATCGGATACGCAGTATTTT
V: TRBV10-3; J: TRBJ2-5; length: 13; D: .; CDR3: CATRTDAQETQYF; DNA: TGTGCCACCCGGACAGACGCTCAAGAGACCCAGTACTTC
V: TRBV28; J: TRBJ1-2; length: 13; D: .; CDR3: CASSSRLDYGYTF; DNA: TGTGCCAGCAGTTCACGACTGGACTATGGCTACACCTTC
V: TRBV27; J: TRBJ2-2; length: 14; D: .; CDR3: CASKVLGDTGELFF; DNA: TGTGCCAGCAAAGTATTAGGGGACACCGGGGAGCTGTTTTTT
V: TRBV28; J: TRBJ1-1; length: 14; D: TRBD1; CDR3: CASSRRQGNTEAFF; DNA: TGTGCCAGCAGTAGACGACAGGGGAACACTGAAGCTTTCTTT
V: TRBV28; J: TRBJ2-1; length: 14; D: TRBD1; CDR3: CASSPTGIVDEQFF; DNA: TGTGCCAGCAGTCCGACAGGGATTGTTGATGAGCAGTTCTTC